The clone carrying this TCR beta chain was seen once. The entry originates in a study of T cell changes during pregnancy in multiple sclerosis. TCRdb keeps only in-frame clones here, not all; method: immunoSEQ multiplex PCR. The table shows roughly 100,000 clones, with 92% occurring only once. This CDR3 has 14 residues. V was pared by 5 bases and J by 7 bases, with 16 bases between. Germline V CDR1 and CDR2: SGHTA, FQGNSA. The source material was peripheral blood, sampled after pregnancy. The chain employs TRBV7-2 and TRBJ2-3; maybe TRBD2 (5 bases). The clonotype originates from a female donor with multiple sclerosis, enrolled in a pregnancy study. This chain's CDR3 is CASSSPGNRYTQYF. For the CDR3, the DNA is TGTGCCAGCAGCAGTCCGGGGAATAGGTATACGCAGTATTTT.